These 17 T cell receptor beta chains originate from one sample sequenced in a study of cytomegalovirus exposure and HLA in healthy donors. PCR was performed using 60 Vbeta and 13 Jbeta primers. Generated by immunoSEQ multiplex PCR, the TCRdb table keeps only in-frame clones and is missing some. The sample includes about 90,000 clones, 55% to 75% of them seen just once. Sequenced input: PBMCs. These receptor sequences come from a woman younger than 35 in good health and CMV-seropositive.

The genes are TRBV6-5 and TRBJ1-4; 8 nucleotides line up with TRBD1. Germline V gives CDR1 MNHEY, CDR2 SVGAGI. The trim removed 6 bases at V and 7 bases at J, leaving 10 bases unmatched. This CDR3 spans 15 amino acids. The CDR3 loop is CASRFRQGRGEKLFF. DNA for the CDR3: TGTGCCAGCAGATTCCGACAGGGGAGGGGTGAAAAACTGTTTTTT.

This clone was observed a few times. The chain recombines TRBV4-1 with TRBJ1-2, with D maybe TRBD1 (6 bases). CDR3 length equals 15 residues. Germline CDR1 reads MGHRA; CDR2 reads YSYEKL. The germline V and J ends were trimmed by 3 bases and 0 bases, with 11 bases remaining between them. The CDR3 sequence: CASSQPDRTNYGYTF. The CDR3 DNA follows: TGCGCCAGCAGCCAGCCCGACAGGACTAACTATGGCTACACCTTC.

The chain uses TRBV6-5 and TRBJ1-5; 9 nucleotides align to TRBD1. This CDR3 has 15 amino acids. The germline gives CDR1 MNHEY, CDR2 SVGAGI. After removal of 5 bases from V and 4 bases from J, the junction contained 6 bases not matched to a gene. CDR3 amino acids: CASSRTGTGNQPQHF. For the CDR3, the DNA is TGTGCCAGCAGTCGTACCGGGACAGGGAATCAGCCCCAGCATTTT.

The chain combines TRBV9 with TRBJ2-1, with 12 bases matching TRBD2. J lost 5 bases, V lost 3 bases, and 6 bases had no gene match. This CDR3 is 16 amino acids long. Germline V lookup: CDR1 SGDLS, CDR2 YYNGEE. The DNA of the CDR3 is TGTGCCAGCAGCGCCCGACTAGCGGGAGCGCACAATGAGCAGTTCTTC. It encodes CASSARLAGAHNEQFF. Complete variable domain (other parts from reference TRBV9 and TRBJ2-1): DSGVTQTPKHLITATGQRVTLRCSPRSGDLSVYWYQQSLDQGLQFLIQYYNGEERAKGNILERFSAQQFPDLHSELNLSSLELGDSALYFCASSARLAGAHNEQFFGPGTRLTVL.

This clone was detected only a few times. The CDR3 DNA sequence: TGCAGCGTCTTGACAGGGAGTGGAAACACCATATATTTT. It codes for CSVLTGSGNTIYF. This chain links TRBV29-1 with TRBJ1-3; 7 positions match TRBD1. The J segment lost 3 bases and the V segment lost 6 bases, leaving 5 bases of the junction unmatched. CDR1 is SQVTM, CDR2 ANQGSEA, per germline. The CDR3 is 13 amino acids.

The gene calls are TRBV7-2 and TRBJ2-7, with 9 bases aligning to TRBD1. The V gene's germline CDR1 is SGHTA and CDR2 FQGNSA. Losses at the gene ends were 3 bases for V and 13 bases for J; bases not matched to a gene: 7. This CDR3 contains 12 residues. CDR3 sequence reads: CASSLGQGTEYF. The CDR3, as DNA: TGTGCCAGCAGCTTGGGACAGGGTACGGAATACTTC.

This chain connects TRBV19 to TRBJ1-4; D might be TRBD1 (6 bases). Germline CDR1 reads LNHDA; CDR2 reads SQIVND (reference sequence). This CDR3 has 14 residues. V gave up 4 bases and J gave up 7 bases, with 13 bases separating them. The DNA for the CDR3 is TGTGCCAGTAGTACCAGGGGTTTATCTGAAAAACTGTTTTTT. Translating gives CASSTRGLSEKLFF.

In this sample, this clone turned up a few times. This chain links TRBV28 with TRBJ2-1; a possible D gene is TRBD1 (7 bases). The germline V gene has CDR1 MDHEN and CDR2 SYDVKM. The CDR3 length is 13 residues. The germline V and J ends were trimmed by 5 bases and 10 bases, with 15 bases remaining between them. The CDR3 protein is CASSRQGRGEQFF. In nucleotides, the CDR3 is TGTGCCAGCAGTCGACAGGGCCGGGGGGAGCAGTTCTTC.

The V and J genes are TRBV27 and TRBJ2-3; tentative D call: TRBD2 (6 bases). V gave up 0 bases and J gave up 8 bases, with 9 bases separating them. There are 13 residues in the CDR3. CDR1 is MNHEY, CDR2 SMNVEV, per germline (reference sequence). The CDR3 bases are TGTGCCAGCAGTTTATCCCGGGGAGGTACGCAGTATTTT. Translating it yields CASSLSRGGTQYF.

This clone was found a few times. The chain combines TRBV18 with TRBJ2-2; 8 bases map to TRBD2. The V and J ends lost 1 base and 6 bases, in that order; junction bases with no gene match: 4. The CDR3 runs to 15 residues. Per germline, CDR1 KGHSH and CDR2 LQKENI. CDR3 bases: TGTGCCAGCTCACCACTAGCGGGAAGCGCCGGGGAGCTGTTTTTT. It yields the protein CASSPLAGSAGELFF.

This clone was observed a handful of times. The rearrangement joins TRBV6-5 to TRBJ1-4, with D possibly TRBD1 on 6 matching bases. Germline CDR1 is MNHEY and CDR2 is SVGAGI. The CDR3 extends over 14 amino acids. Trimming shortened V by 2 bases and J by 7 bases, and 11 bases separated the two germline ends. The CDR3 DNA reads TGTGCCAGCAGTTACGGGGGCTGGGGTGAAAAACTGTTTTTT. Protein product: CASSYGGWGEKLFF.

The chain has TRBV11-2 and TRBJ1-5; possibly TRBD1 for D (6 bases). V lost 5 bases, J lost 4 bases, and 15 bases lay in between. CDR3 length: 15 residues. CDR1 and CDR2 from the germline V gene are SGHAT and FQNNGV. The CDR3 region has the DNA TGTGCCAGCAGCGCTATAAGGGGGTCTAATCAGCCCCAGCATTTT. Translating gives CASSAIRGSNQPQHF.

The gene calls are TRBV28 and TRBJ2-7; 11 bases fit TRBD1. The germline CDR1 and CDR2 sequences are MDHEN and SYDVKM. V lost 2 bases, J lost 6 bases, and 6 bases stayed unmatched. This CDR3 region has 15 residues. The CDR3: CASSLPGQGAGEQYF. As DNA, the CDR3 is TGTGCCAGCAGTTTACCTGGACAGGGGGCTGGCGAGCAGTACTTC.

This chain joins TRBV6-6 and TRBJ1-5; 8 bases agree with TRBD1. Per germline, CDR1 MNHNY and CDR2 SVGAGI (reference sequence). V lost 6 bases and J lost 0; bases outside the gene matches: 4. The CDR3 is 15 amino acids. The CDR3 region is CASSLDRVSNQPQHF. The CDR3 nucleotides are TGTGCCAGCAGCCTGGACAGGGTTAGCAATCAGCCCCAGCATTTT.

The chain has TRBV7-2 and TRBJ1-2, with TRBD1 matching over 9 bases. There are 15 residues in the CDR3. Trimming removed 2 bases from V and 0 bases from J; junction bases left unmatched: 1. The germline gives CDR1 SGHTA, CDR2 FQGNSA. CDR3 region: CASSLRTGANYGYTF. In nucleotides, the CDR3 is TGTGCCAGCAGCTTAAGGACAGGGGCTAACTATGGCTACACCTTC.

The V and J genes are TRBV4-1 and TRBJ2-7; D perhaps matches TRBD2 (6 bases). This CDR3 is built from 15 residues. CDR1 is MGHRA and CDR2 is YSYEKL in the germline V gene. V was pared by 1 base and J by 2 bases, with 12 bases between. As DNA, the CDR3 is TGCGCCAGCAGCCAAGGGGGGGTCGGCCCCTACGAGCAGTACTTC. This sequence encodes CASSQGGVGPYEQYF.

The chain recombines TRBV6-5 with TRBJ1-6, with a possible D match to TRBD1 (5 bases). Trimming pared 3 bases from V and 6 bases from J, leaving 15 bases between. CDR3 length: 16 residues. Germline values: CDR1 MNHEY, CDR2 SVGAGI. Written as DNA, the CDR3 is TGTGCCAGCAGTTATTCGGGGGATATAAGTAATTCACCCCTCCACTTT. Its protein is CASSYSGDISNSPLHF.